The rows below give T cell receptor beta chains drawn from one sample of a study of blood T cell repertoires in COVID-19. The method was immunoSEQ multiplex PCR; TCRdb's version includes in-frame clones alone and lacks a portion of them. This sample carries hundreds of thousands of clones, about 85% of them seen once, and the ten largest clones take about 2%. Sequenced material: peripheral blood. Receptors were obtained from a woman in her fifties or sixties who had recovered from COVID-19. The CDR3 runs from the conserved cysteine through the conserved F or W. D genes are given only for firm matches. The size entry is marked missing in some rows and otherwise reads once, few, many or a size class.

size	D	V	J	DNA	CDR3
.	.	TRBV5-1	TRBJ2-5	TGCGCCAGCAGCTTGGCCGGCGGAGGGACGGCCCCAGAGACCCAGTACTTC	CASSLAGGGTAPETQYF
once	TRBD1	TRBV27	TRBJ1-5	TGTGCCAGCAGTACTAACAGGGGAGGCAATCAGCCCCAGCATTTT	CASSTNRGGNQPQHF
.	.	TRBV29-1	TRBJ1-2	TGCAGCGGAGAGGACCAGGGGATCGCCGGCTACACCTTC	CSGEDQGIAGYTF
.	.	TRBV5-6	TRBJ2-1	TGTGCCAGCAGGATGGGGGGACTTTACAATGAGCAGTTCTTC	CASRMGGLYNEQFF
once	.	TRBV19	TRBJ1-2	TGTGCCAGTAGTATAGATGGCGACATTTACTATGGCTACACCTTC	CASSIDGDIYYGYTF
few	TRBD1	TRBV7-2	TRBJ1-5	TGTGCCAGCAGCTTAGCGCCAGGGACAGGGGGGGCCCAGCCCCAGCATTTT	CASSLAPGTGGAQPQHF
once	TRBD2	TRBV28	TRBJ2-1	TGTGCCAGCAGTCTTCAAGAGGCGGGAGCTGATGAGCAGTTCTTC	CASSLQEAGADEQFF
.	.	TRBV28	TRBJ1-2	TGTGCCAGCACGGTACGGTTTGGAGGTGGCTACACCTTC	CASTVRFGGGYTF
.	TRBD2	TRBV27	TRBJ2-3	TGTGCCAGCAGAAAAAAGGGACTAGCGGGATGGGGGAGGGATACGCAGTATTTT	CASRKKGLAGWGRDTQYF
.	.	TRBV9	TRBJ1-4	TGTGCCAGCAGCGTAGCTAGTGATGAAAAACTGTTTTTT	CASSVASDEKLFF
.	.	TRBV6-1	TRBJ1-5	TGTGCCAGCAGTGGAGAAGCAGGGTTCAGCAATCAGCCCCAGCATTTT	CASSGEAGFSNQPQHF
few	.	TRBV11-1	TRBJ2-1	TGTGCCAGCAGCTTAGCGCTTAGCCCCCAAATCTCCAATGAGCAGTTCTTC	CASSLALSPQISNEQFF
.	.	TRBV5-1	TRBJ2-1	TGCGCCAGCAGCTGGGTCGGGCAGGGCGATGAGCAGTTCTTC	CASSWVGQGDEQFF
few	.	TRBV27	TRBJ1-2	TGTGCCAGCAGTTCCGCGGGGGCCAGCTATGGCTACACCTTC	CASSSAGASYGYTF
few	TRBD1	TRBV6-1	TRBJ1-5	TGTGCCAGCAGGCCGGACAGGGGTCCTAATCAGCCCCAGCATTTT	CASRPDRGPNQPQHF
.	.	TRBV2	TRBJ1-3	TGTGCCAGCAGGGACAGAAACACCATATATTTT	CASRDRNTIYF
.	TRBD1	TRBV27	TRBJ1-4	TGTGCCAGCAGTCCTAGGACAGGGGACGAAAAACTGTTTTTT	CASSPRTGDEKLFF
once	TRBD2	TRBV29-1	TRBJ2-2	TGCAGCGCCTCCTACGGGAGGGCCGTCGGGGAGCTGTTTTTT	CSASYGRAVGELFF
.	.	TRBV2	TRBJ1-5	TGTGCCAGCAGCCCCCAAGAGCAGCCCCAGCATTTT	CASSPQEQPQHF
.	TRBD2	TRBV27	TRBJ2-1	TGTGCCAGCAGTCCCACCCCTCGACTAGCGGGAGTCTACAATGAGCAGTTCTTC	CASSPTPRLAGVYNEQFF
.	.	TRBV2	TRBJ2-3	TGTGCCAGCCTAGGGCAGGGAGGATCAGATACGCAGTATTTT	CASLGQGGSDTQYF
.	.	TRBV28	TRBJ2-7	TGTGCCAGCAGTTTATCTCAGGGTCTCTACGAGCAGTACTTC	CASSLSQGLYEQYF
.	.	TRBV19	TRBJ2-3	TGTGCCGTGGCCGTAGGCACAGGAGCAGATACGCAGTATTTT	CAVAVGTGADTQYF
once	TRBD1	TRBV30	TRBJ1-5	TGTGCCTGGAGTCGCCTACCGACAGGGGTAAGCAATCAGCCCCAGCATTTT	CAWSRLPTGVSNQPQHF
.	.	TRBV11-2	TRBJ2-2	TGTGCCAGCAGCCCCGGGGTCGCGGACACCGGGGAGCTGTTTTTT	CASSPGVADTGELFF
.	TRBD2	TRBV5-1	TRBJ2-7	TGCGCCAGCAGCTTCAACCCCACGGGAGGGGAGCAGTACTTC	CASSFNPTGGEQYF
.	.	TRBV11-2	TRBJ1-1	TGTGCCAGCAACGGTATTACCAGGGGCACTGAAGCTTTCTTT	CASNGITRGTEAFF
.	.	TRBV19	TRBJ2-6	TGTGCCAGTAGTATGCCCGTTAGCTCTGGGGCCAACGTCCTGACTTTC	CASSMPVSSGANVLTF
.	.	TRBV21-1	TRBJ2-3	TGTGCCAGCAGCAACAGGGAGGCTAGGGCAGATACGCAGTATTTT	CASSNREARADTQYF
.	TRBD2	TRBV5-1	TRBJ2-7	TGCGCCAGCACCCCTTTCCTAGCGGGAAGCGGCGAGCAGTACTTC	CASTPFLAGSGEQYF
.	TRBD1	TRBV5-1	TRBJ1-4	TGCGCCAGCAGCTCCTCGGGACAGGGGAATGAAAAACTGTTTTTT	CASSSSGQGNEKLFF
many	TRBD1	TRBV6-2/TRBV6-3	TRBJ1-1	TGTGCCAGCAGTAACCGGGACAGCTCACCATCACCAAAGAACACTGAAGCTTTCTTT	CASSNRDSSPSPKNTEAFF
.	.	TRBV6-5	TRBJ1-2	TGTGCCAGCACCCAGTACGGGATAAACTATGGCTACACCTTC	CASTQYGINYGYTF
.	.	TRBV5-1	TRBJ2-4	TGCGCCAGCAGCTCCGGGGAGATAAGAACCAAAAACATTCAGTACTTC	CASSSGEIRTKNIQYF
.	TRBD1	TRBV30	TRBJ2-5	TGTGCCTGGAGTGACTACATCCAGGGACAGGGTGAGACCCAGTACTTC	CAWSDYIQGQGETQYF
few	TRBD2	TRBV9	TRBJ2-1	TGTGCCAGCAGCCAACTAGCGGAAACCTACAATGAGCAGTTCTTC	CASSQLAETYNEQFF
.	.	TRBV28	TRBJ2-6	TGTGCCAGCAGTTTGACATGGGCTGGGGCCAACGTCCTGACTTTC	CASSLTWAGANVLTF
.	.	TRBV7-2	TRBJ1-6	TGTGCCAGCAGCTCCACTTCCCCAGGGTTCTCACCCCTCCACTTT	CASSSTSPGFSPLHF
.	.	TRBV30	TRBJ1-2	TGTGCCTGGAGTGTAGGCGGACGGAGTAGGGGGACCTTC	CAWSVGGRSRGTF
.	.	TRBV21-1	TRBJ2-7	TGTGCCAGCAGCACCCCCTTGACCTCGGGGGAGCAGTACTTC	CASSTPLTSGEQYF
.	.	TRBV2	TRBJ1-2	TGTGCCAGCAGTGAAGCTCGCACTAGCTATGGCTACACCTTC	CASSEARTSYGYTF
.	TRBD2	TRBV20-1	TRBJ2-1	TGCAGTGCTAGTAGGGTCGGCGGGAGGGCCTACAATGAGCAGTTCTTC	CSASRVGGRAYNEQFF